Each of the 17 T cell receptor beta chains below was sequenced from the same sample in a study of T-cell memory formation after mild COVID-19. TCRdb ran MiXCR on the 5' RACE reads and lists one entry per CDR3 protein. Of 270,000 or so distinct CDR3 sequences listed, 16% were seen once; the top ten hold 20% to 25%. Sample: PBMCs or a T cell subset sorted from them (not recorded which). These TCRs come from a young man who had mild COVID-19 (a few samples of this study predate the infection). Cell type and time point are not known.

This clonotype was counted a few times. The V call is TRBV24-1, the J call TRBJ1-4; D is unclear. V was pared by 4 bases and J by 8 bases, with 13 bases between. The CDR3 runs 14 residues. CDR1 is KGHDR and CDR2 is SFDVKD in the germline V gene. DNA for the CDR3: TGTGCCACCAGTGAGAGCTCCGCGGGGGAAAAACTGTTTTTT. Translated, it gives CATSESSAGEKLFF.

This clonotype was counted between two and nine times. The chain links TRBV28 to TRBJ1-1; D is ambiguous. V shed 0 bases and J shed 7 bases, with 6 bases lying between them. From germline, CDR1 is MDHEN and CDR2 SYDVKM. The CDR3 consists of 12 residues. The CDR3 DNA sequence: TGTGCCAGCAGTTTATGGGGCCGTGAAGCTTTCTTT. This codes for CASSLWGREAFF.

The chain carries TRBV29-1 and TRBJ2-1; 7 bases align to TRBD1. The V segment lost 3 bases and the J segment 1 base; nucleotides outside the gene matches: 3. The CDR3 consists of 14 residues. Germline V lookup: CDR1 SQVTM, CDR2 ANQGSEA. Here the CDR3 reads CSVERQGSYNEQFF. The DNA for the CDR3 is TGCAGCGTTGAGCGACAGGGTTCCTACAATGAGCAGTTCTTC.

This clonotype was seen a handful of times. The chain carries TRBV27 and TRBJ2-2; D is tentatively TRBD1 or TRBD2 (6 bases each). This CDR3 contains 14 residues. Germline V gene data show CDR1 as MNHEY and CDR2 as SMNVEV (reference sequence). Deletions cut 5 bases from V and 7 bases from J, with 14 bases between. The CDR3 DNA is TGTGCCAGCAGTAGAAAGGGGGAGGTCGGGGAGCTGTTTTTT. This gives the protein CASSRKGEVGELFF.

This clonotype has more than one count but fewer than ten. The chain has TRBV4-1 and TRBJ2-5, with D possibly matching TRBD1 (6 bases). The CDR3 covers 15 residues. V lost 4 bases and J lost 4, with 16 bases in between. CDR1 MGHRA and CDR2 YSYEKL come from the germline V gene. CDR3 region: CASSRTQGSGETQYF. CDR3 bases: TGCGCCAGCAGCCGTACGCAGGGGAGTGGAGAGACCCAGTACTTC.

This clonotype was counted a few times. The chain joins TRBV6-1 to TRBJ1-1; D is perhaps TRBD1 (5 bases). This CDR3 comprises 14 residues. V dropped 4 bases and J dropped 1 base, with 10 bases sitting between them. The germline V gene encodes CDR1 MNHNS and CDR2 SASEGT. The CDR3 nucleotides read TGTGCCAGCAGTGCCGGGACGTGGAACACTGAAGCTTTCTTT. It translates to CASSAGTWNTEAFF.

The rearrangement links TRBV12-3 or TRBV12-4 to TRBJ1-5; D is uncertain. Trimming pared 6 bases from V and 5 bases from J, leaving 8 bases between. The CDR3 consists of 12 residues. The CDR3: CASRREDQPQHF. CDR3 coding DNA: TGTGCCAGCAGGAGAGAGGATCAGCCCCAGCATTTT.

The rearrangement joins TRBV5-1 to TRBJ2-2; D not certain. Germline-derived CDR1 and CDR2 are SGHRS and YFSETQ. The CDR3 runs 14 residues. Trimming pared 0 bases from V and 0 bases from J, leaving 3 bases between. The CDR3 spells CASSLGPNTGELFF. The CDR3 bases are TGCGCCAGCAGCTTGGGTCCGAACACCGGGGAGCTGTTTTTT.

The rearrangement joins TRBV28 to TRBJ1-2, with D unclear. The CDR3 covers 13 residues. Trimming stripped 6 bases from V and 8 bases from J, with 16 bases between. Germline V gene data show CDR1 as MDHEN and CDR2 as SYDVKM. CDR3 in amino acids: CASRRGAFLGYTF. DNA for the CDR3: TGTGCCAGCAGGCGGGGAGCTTTTTTGGGCTACACCTTC.

This clonotype was picked up a small number of times. The chain couples TRBV9 to TRBJ2-1; 8 bases are shared with TRBD2. There are 14 residues in the CDR3. The germline V gene has CDR1 SGDLS and CDR2 YYNGEE. The junction had 3 bases not matched to a gene; V was cut back by 0 bases and J by 7 bases. The CDR3 coding sequence is TGTGCCAGCAGCGTAGCGGGGGGGCCTAATGAGCAGTTCTTC. Residues: CASSVAGGPNEQFF.

This rearrangement joins TRBV12-3 or TRBV12-4 to TRBJ1-1; D perhaps matches TRBD1 (5 bases). V was clipped by 2 bases and J by 1 base, with 14 bases between them. The CDR3 contains 16 residues. The CDR3 DNA reads as TGTGCCAGCAGTTTAATTCCGGGGACGGCGAACACTGAAGCTTTCTTT. Protein: CASSLIPGTANTEAFF.

The rearrangement joins TRBV2 to TRBJ1-1; D gene unclear. Per the germline V gene, CDR1 is SNHLY and CDR2 is FYNNEI. The CDR3 consists of 14 residues. Trimming removed 6 bases at V and 4 bases at J, with 15 bases between. The CDR3 bases are TGTGCCAGCAGGCCACGGAGCATTGGCACTGAAGCTTTCTTT. It translates to CASRPRSIGTEAFF.

This clonotype came up many times. This chain uses TRBV4-1 with TRBJ1-5; D is unresolved. The germline CDR1 and CDR2 sequences are MGHRA and YSYEKL. V lost 3 bases to trimming and J lost 0 bases, with 9 bases between them. The CDR3 is 15 amino acids. The CDR3 is CASSQRAVSNQPQHF. CDR3 DNA sequence: TGCGCCAGCAGCCAGCGGGCAGTTAGCAATCAGCCCCAGCATTTT.

The sample holds many counts of this clonotype. The chain employs TRBV6-5 and TRBJ1-2; no clear D gene. Germline V lookup: CDR1 MNHEY, CDR2 SVGAGI. V lost 7 bases, J lost 2 bases, and 11 bases lay in between. The CDR3 is made up of 13 amino acids. The CDR3 is CASTPGENYGYTF. As DNA, the CDR3 is TGTGCCAGCACCCCGGGCGAAAACTATGGCTACACCTTC.

V usage is TRBV20-1 and J usage is TRBJ2-5, with TRBD1 matching over 9 bases. Per germline, CDR1 DFQATT and CDR2 SNEGSKA (reference sequence). This CDR3 region has 12 residues. V lost 6 bases to trimming and J lost 5 bases; unmatched junction nucleotides: 4. The chain's CDR3 is CSAPGTGETQYF. The CDR3 DNA follows: TGCAGTGCACCCGGGACAGGGGAGACCCAGTACTTC.

The chain links TRBV10-3 to TRBJ1-5; possible D gene TRBD1, 6 bases. Trimming stripped 11 bases from V and 2 bases from J, with 10 bases between. This CDR3 comprises 12 residues. Germline CDR1 is ENHRY and CDR2 is SYGVKD. Here the CDR3 reads CAASGGNQPQHF. The DNA of the CDR3 is TGTGCCGCCTCAGGGGGCAATCAGCCCCAGCATTTT.

This clonotype came up many times. The chain links TRBV9 to TRBJ2-7, with TRBD1 matching 7 bases. J was trimmed by 7 bases and V by 0 bases; bases with no gene match: 7. The germline V gene has CDR1 SGDLS and CDR2 YYNGEE. The CDR3 spans 14 residues. CDR3 in amino acids: CASSVGRGTVEQYV. CDR3 DNA sequence: TGTGCCAGCAGCGTAGGCAGGGGGACGGTAGAGCAGTACGTC.